Many counts were recorded for the clone carrying this TCR beta chain. Its specificity is unknown. These data come from a study of CD8 T cells in ankylosing spondylitis. Notes on the study in general: A TCR beta motif made of 7 to 9 highly homologous variants seemed typical of ankylosing spondylitis blood.

The V segment lost 4 bases and the J segment 5 bases; nucleotides outside the gene matches: 3. The CDR3 runs to 14 residues. TCRdb re-called the 5' RACE reads with MiXCR, one entry per CDR3 protein. The sample includes 380,000 or so distinct CDR3 sequences, 20% to 25% seen only once; the top ten take under 15%. The chain combines TRBV12-3 or TRBV12-4 with TRBJ2-2, with TRBD1 matching over 8 bases. Sequenced material: blood, either unsorted or a sorted T cell fraction (not recorded which). The sequence was collected from a male donor with ankylosing spondylitis or in good health (not recorded which). CDR3 in amino acids: CASSSTGGTGELFF. CDR3 DNA: TGTGCCAGCAGTTCCACAGGGGGTACCGGGGAGCTGTTTTTT.